This is a list of T cell receptor beta chains from one sample in a study of blood T cell repertoires in COVID-19. Clones were sequenced by immunoSEQ multiplex PCR, and TCRdb holds only the in-frame ones, with some missing. The table shows 250,000 to 350,000 clones, with more than 80% occurring only once. Specimen: PBMCs or T cells enriched from blood (not recorded which). All receptors derive from a woman between 25 and 40 years old who had recovered from COVID-19. CDR3s include the opening cysteine and the closing phenylalanine or tryptophan.

v_call	j_call	cdr3_aa
TRBV3-1/TRBV3-2	TRBJ1-1	CASSYRTGNTEAFF
TRBV11-2	TRBJ2-7	CASSPIKRDRGFGYEQYF
TRBV2	TRBJ1-1	CASRQGLNTEAFF
TRBV12-3/TRBV12-4	TRBJ2-3	CASSQTRDTQYF
TRBV11-3	TRBJ1-1	CASSPRGDTEAFF
TRBV30	TRBJ2-5	CAWGQGGRETQYF
TRBV9	TRBJ1-2	CASSETTGRGYTF
TRBV10-3	TRBJ2-7	CAITREVDNEQYF
TRBV4-1	TRBJ1-2	CASSQRGTGPLGYGYTF
TRBV7-9	TRBJ1-1	CASSQTGFEAFF
TRBV5-4	TRBJ2-7	CASSGSTGLTYEQYF
TRBV6-5	TRBJ2-7	CASSYSTRGAYEQYF
TRBV14	TRBJ2-7	CASQPLAGREEQYF
TRBV29-1	TRBJ2-5	CSARSGGARKTQYF
TRBV4-3	TRBJ1-4	CASSPGGLREKLFF
TRBV13	TRBJ2-7	CASSPTGTGPSYEQYF
TRBV11-2	TRBJ1-2	CASSSGGSLWYGYTF
TRBV30	TRBJ1-4	CAWNLLSGEKLFF
TRBV5-4	TRBJ1-2	CASSLTSGSGGYTF
TRBV19	TRBJ1-5	CASSRQVQPQHF
TRBV7-8	TRBJ2-3	CASSSRQGGTQYF
TRBV7-2	TRBJ1-5	CASSYSNQPQHF
TRBV27	TRBJ1-1	CASSWTGRANTEAFF
TRBV6-2/TRBV6-3	TRBJ2-7	CASSPSNRGRAYEQYF
TRBV9	TRBJ2-7	CASSVLAEWGYEQYF
TRBV27	TRBJ2-7	CASSLGGRASAEQYF
TRBV5-4	TRBJ1-3	CASGKQERGDTIYF
TRBV12-3/TRBV12-4	TRBJ2-7	CASSASGSYEQYF
TRBV9	TRBJ2-1	CASSASNEQFF
TRBV5-6	TRBJ1-1	CASSSRGTGAYEAFF
TRBV5-8	TRBJ1-2	CASSLRVPVANYGYTF
TRBV2	TRBJ2-5	CASSETTVAWTQYF
TRBV5-4	TRBJ2-1	CASSLDPSSYNEQFF
TRBV7-3	TRBJ1-1	CASSRQENTEAFF
TRBV10-3	TRBJ1-5	CAISEQGGNQPQHF
TRBV7-9	TRBJ2-3	CASSLATGSTDTQYF
TRBV28	TRBJ1-1	CASSLLQGGAFF
TRBV19	TRBJ1-6	CASARDRGPNSPLHF
TRBV28	TRBJ1-4	CASSLMGQGAKKLFF
TRBV9	TRBJ2-1	CASSPRLAGRSEEQFF
TRBV5-1	TRBJ1-1	CASSARGGDTEAFF
TRBV9	TRBJ2-1	CASAGTRGNEQFF
TRBV3-1/TRBV3-2	TRBJ2-4	CASSQFATEQNIQYF
TRBV7-3	TRBJ2-3	CASSSRQSTDTQYF
TRBV18	TRBJ1-4	CASSPGGNEKLFF
TRBV28	TRBJ1-2	CASSLPDRSYGYTF
TRBV4-1	TRBJ1-1	CASSHRASLGGAFF
TRBV28	TRBJ1-6	CASSLSESPLHF
TRBV15	TRBJ2-5	CATSRGTAETQYF
TRBV5-6	TRBJ2-7	CASRTGLAGGLDSYEQYF
TRBV2	TRBJ2-1	CASSPQGISYNEQFF
TRBV28	TRBJ2-5	CASSTGIQETQYF
TRBV21-1	TRBJ2-3	CASSKFSASSTDTQYF
TRBV5-5	TRBJ1-2	CASSRDIGYYGYTF